This T cell receptor (beta chain) was profiled in a study of blood T cell repertoires in COVID-19. The wider study: Samples of COVID-19 (acute and convalescent) were obtained from the United States, Italy and Spain. Nucleic acid was either cDNA or gDNA, and it came from T cells, B-cell-depleted T cells, or PBMCs.

As processed by the authors: Reference gene primer amplification yielded estimated nucleated cell counts. Libraries were prepared by immunoSEQ multiplex PCR; TCRdb keeps only in-frame clonotypes and omits some of them. V, J and clone size are those of that table, while D and trimming were read from the DNA. In the table there are around 65,000 clones, 76% of which are singletons. The table lists this clone with a few counts. V was cut by 6 bases and J by 7 bases, with 12 bases left in between. The CDR3 loop spans 12 amino acids. Looked up from germline, CDR1 is MNHEY and CDR2 is SVGAGI. Material for sequencing was peripheral blood. The chain uses TRBV6-5 and TRBJ1-1; possibly TRBD1 for D (6 bases). This receptor was taken from a woman aged 50 to 65 with active or convalescent COVID-19. CDR3 DNA: TGTGCCAGCAGCCCAAACAGGGATGAAGCTTTCTTT. The encoded protein is CASSPNRDEAFF.